A single sample gave rise to the 27 T cell receptor beta chains below, sequenced in a study of blood T cell repertoires in COVID-19. The method was immunoSEQ multiplex PCR; TCRdb's version includes in-frame clones alone and lacks a portion of them. Of about 210,000 clones in the sample, approximately 88% were seen once. Sequencing used PBMCs or T cells enriched from blood (not recorded which). The receptors shown here come from a man aged 18-30 years with acute COVID-19.

Notes on this clone: The germline gene is not matched at one end of the junction; a read error may be the cause. The chain joins TRBV29-1 to TRBJ2-7, with TRBD1 as a possible D gene (8 bases). Germline V gives CDR1 SQVTM, CDR2 ANQGSEA. This CDR3 comprises 14 residues. The CDR3 loop reads CSVEVTTGDYKQYF. The CDR3 DNA is TGCAGCGTCGAGGTCACGACAGGGGACTACAAGCAGTACTTC.

The rearrangement links TRBV30 to TRBJ1-5; the D gene is possibly TRBD1 (5 bases). The V gene lost 3 bases and the J gene lost 7 bases, with 13 bases spanning the gap. The CDR3 is 13 amino acids. The germline gives CDR1 GTSNPN, CDR2 SVGIG (reference sequence). The CDR3 DNA is TGTGCCTGGAGCCCCGCGGGGGGGCAGCCCCAGCATTTT. It is translated as CAWSPAGGQPQHF. The full variable domain, with the rest looked up from reference TRBV30 and TRBJ1-5, is SQTIHQWPATLVQPVGSPLSLECTVEGTSNPNLYWYRQAAGRGLQLLFYSVGIGQISSEVPQNLSASRPQDRQFILSSKKLLLSDSGFYLCAWSPAGGQPQHFGDGTRLSIL.

This chain links TRBV7-6 with TRBJ2-3; 9 bases line up with TRBD2. V lost 1 base, J lost 3 bases, and 2 bases stayed unmatched. Germline CDR1 is SGHVS and CDR2 is FNYEAQ. The CDR3 is made up of 15 amino acids. CDR3 loop: CASSLGGGETDTQYF. DNA for the CDR3: TGTGCCAGCAGCTTAGGCGGGGGGGAGACAGATACGCAGTATTTT.

The gene calls are TRBV28 and TRBJ1-1; D possibly corresponds to TRBD1 (5 bases). With 1 base removed from V and 7 bases from J, the gap between germline ends came to 13 bases. The germline gives CDR1 MDHEN, CDR2 SYDVKM. The CDR3 is 14 residues long. The CDR3 nucleotides read TGTGCCAGCAGTTTATCTTCAGGGTCAGGTGAAGCTTTCTTT. This gives the protein CASSLSSGSGEAFF.

The CDR3 bases are TGTGCCAGCAGTTTGTCGGTAGCTCTCAATGAGCAGTTCTTC. Translated: CASSLSVALNEQFF. This chain links TRBV27 with TRBJ2-1; no firm D call. The CDR3 contains 14 residues. V gave up 3 bases and J gave up 6 bases, with 12 bases separating them. The V gene's germline CDR1 is MNHEY and CDR2 SMNVEV (reference sequence).

The chain couples TRBV10-3 to TRBJ1-2; TRBD1 matches at 12 bases. The J segment lost 7 bases and the V segment lost 9 bases, leaving 9 bases of the junction unmatched. Germline CDR1 ENHRY, CDR2 SYGVKD. The CDR3 runs 14 residues. CDR3 residues: CAIPEGTGGSGYTF. CDR3 DNA: TGTGCCATACCCGAAGGGACAGGGGGCTCTGGCTACACCTTC.

The chain combines TRBV28 with TRBJ2-3; D gene uncertain. V was cut by 1 base and J by 4 bases, with 3 bases left in between. The CDR3 sequence is 12 residues long. Looked up from germline, CDR1 is MDHEN and CDR2 is SYDVKM. The CDR3 nucleotides are TGTGCCAGCAGTTTATCATCAGATACGCAGTATTTT. As protein: CASSLSSDTQYF. The full variable domain, rest sourced from reference TRBV28 and TRBJ2-3, is DVKVTQSSRYLVKRTGEKVFLECVQDMDHENMFWYRQDPGLGLRLIYFSYDVKMKEKGDIPEGYSVSREKKERFSLILESASTNQTSMYLCASSLSSDTQYFGPGTRLTVL.

The table lists this clone with a count of one. The rearrangement uses TRBV25-1 and TRBJ1-1, with a tentative D call TRBD1 (5 bases). Germline lookup yields CDR1 MGHDK and CDR2 SYGVNS. V lost 1 base and J 8 bases, leaving 20 bases between the germline ends. This CDR3 contains 16 residues. CDR3: CASSESHSQGRGEAFF. DNA of the CDR3: TGTGCCAGCAGTGAATCTCATTCTCAGGGTCGGGGGGAAGCTTTCTTT. The full variable domain, completed using reference TRBV25-1 and TRBJ1-1, is EADIYQTPRYLVIGTGKKITLECSQTMGHDKMYWYQQDPGMELHLIHYSYGVNSTEKGDLSSESTVSRIRTEHFPLTLESARPSHTSQYLCASSESHSQGRGEAFFGQGTRLTVV.

The CDR3 region is CSVDGGAEAFF. In DNA form, the CDR3 reads TGCAGCGTTGATGGGGGCGCTGAAGCTTTCTTT. The chain uses TRBV29-1 and TRBJ1-1; D possibly corresponds to TRBD1 (6 bases). CDR3 length: 11 amino acids. CDR1 is SQVTM, CDR2 ANQGSEA, per germline. V dropped 3 bases and J dropped 6 bases, with 8 bases sitting between them. The full variable domain, rest sourced from reference TRBV29-1 and TRBJ1-1, is SAVISQKPSRDICQRGTSLTIQCQVDSQVTMMFWYRQQPGQSLTLIATANQGSEATYESGFVIDKFPISRPNLTFSTLTVSNMSPEDSSIYLCSVDGGAEAFFGQGTRLTVV.

The CDR3 bases are TGTGCCAGTATGGAGGGAACTGAAGCTTTCTTT. Residues: CASMEGTEAFF. The chain employs TRBV19 and TRBJ1-1; D ambiguous. V gave up 7 bases and J gave up 5 bases, with 8 bases separating them. Germline loops: CDR1 LNHDA, CDR2 SQIVND (reference sequence). The CDR3 contains 11 residues.

Here the CDR3 reads CASSFRGNQYQPQHF. The CDR3, as DNA: TGTGCCAGCAGTTTTAGGGGGAACCAATACCAGCCCCAGCATTTT. The chain links TRBV27 to TRBJ1-5; weak D call: TRBD1 (6 bases). Deletions cut 3 bases from V and 7 bases from J, with 16 bases between. Germline CDR1 reads MNHEY; CDR2 reads SMNVEV (reference sequence). There are 15 residues in the CDR3.

The J gene is TRBJ2-7, the V gene TRBV19; D gene ambiguous. CDR1 LNHDA and CDR2 SQIVND come from the germline V gene (reference sequence). Trimming shortened V by 5 bases and J by 2 bases, and 10 bases separated the two germline ends. The CDR3 totals 13 residues. The chain's CDR3 is CASSSGHPYEQYF. The CDR3 coding sequence is TGTGCCAGTAGTTCTGGCCACCCCTACGAGCAGTACTTC.

The gene calls are TRBV5-4 and TRBJ1-1; 9 bases line up with TRBD1. The CDR3 is 17 residues long. CDR1 is SGHNT and CDR2 is YYREEE in the germline V gene (reference sequence). V trimming: 5 bases; J trimming: 0 bases; junction bases outside the gene matches: 11. CDR3 bases: TGTGCCAGCAGGGGGGGAGGGGACAGGGCTGTGAACACTGAAGCTTTCTTT. Its translation: CASRGGGDRAVNTEAFF.

The chain uses TRBV27 and TRBJ2-5; TRBD2 matches at 7 bases. With 6 bases clipped from V and 4 bases from J, the junction kept 5 bases outside the gene matches. The CDR3 loop spans 13 amino acids. Per germline, CDR1 MNHEY and CDR2 SMNVEV (reference sequence). The CDR3, as DNA: TGTGCCAGCAGCGAACCGGGGGGAGAGACCCAGTACTTC. It codes for CASSEPGGETQYF.

The chain employs TRBV7-3 and TRBJ1-5; D is undetermined. The V and J ends lost 0 bases and 4 bases respectively, with 10 bases between them. This CDR3 region has 15 residues. Germline-derived CDR1 and CDR2 are SGHTA and FQGTGA. CDR3 region: CASSLTSGGNQPQHF. CDR3 sequence (DNA): TGTGCCAGCAGCTTAACGTCAGGTGGAAATCAGCCCCAGCATTTT. Full variable domain (missing parts from reference TRBV7-3 and TRBJ1-5): GAGVSQTPSNKVTEKGKYVELRCDPISGHTALYWYRQSLGQGPEFLIYFQGTGAADDSGLPNDRFFAVRPEGSVSTLKIQRTERGDSAVYLCASSLTSGGNQPQHFGDGTRLSIL.

CDR3 amino acids: CASSSARLPSSYNEQFF. The CDR3 DNA reads as TGTGCCAGCAGCTCCGCCCGCTTACCTAGCTCCTACAATGAGCAGTTCTTC. The V gene is TRBV7-9, the J gene TRBJ2-1; no firm D call. Germline CDR1 and CDR2: SEHNR and FQNEAQ (reference sequence). The germline V and J ends were trimmed by 4 bases and 0 bases, with 16 bases remaining between them. The length of the CDR3 is 17 residues.

This clone was found once. The chain joins TRBV27 to TRBJ1-1; D might be TRBD1 (5 bases). Germline V CDR1 and CDR2: MNHEY, SMNVEV (reference sequence). This CDR3 contains 14 residues. V was trimmed by 0 bases and J by 8 bases, leaving 13 bases between them. Here the CDR3 reads CASSLSTGGGEAFF. The CDR3 DNA follows: TGTGCCAGCAGTTTATCGACGGGGGGAGGAGAAGCTTTCTTT.

The chain recombines TRBV6-1 with TRBJ1-2; perhaps TRBD1 as D (5 bases). Germline CDR1 reads MNHNS; CDR2 reads SASEGT. The CDR3 runs 16 residues. The V end lost 0 bases, the J end lost 8 bases, and 19 bases lay between the germline ends. The CDR3 here is CASSEADILGQKGYTF. DNA of the CDR3: TGTGCCAGCAGTGAAGCGGATATTCTGGGGCAGAAGGGCTACACCTTC.

The chain carries TRBV28 and TRBJ1-5; D may be TRBD1 (5 bases). The V end was cut by 4 bases, the J end by 4 bases, with 20 bases between. Per the germline V gene, CDR1 is MDHEN and CDR2 is SYDVKM. This CDR3 is built from 17 residues. CDR3 bases: TGTGCCAGCAGTTCTAATTCTGCAGGGATAGGTAATCAGCCCCAGCATTTT. Its protein is CASSSNSAGIGNQPQHF.

This chain connects TRBV28 to TRBJ1-3; 8 bases line up with TRBD1. Germline CDR1 and CDR2: MDHEN and SYDVKM. CDR3 length: 13 amino acids. The junction had 6 bases not matched to a gene; V was cut back by 9 bases and J by 5 bases. Here the CDR3 reads CASHTGGRNTIYF. The CDR3 coding sequence is TGTGCCAGTCACACAGGGGGAAGAAACACCATATATTTT. The full variable domain, its missing parts supplied by reference TRBV28 and TRBJ1-3, is DVKVTQSSRYLVKRTGEKVFLECVQDMDHENMFWYRQDPGLGLRLIYFSYDVKMKEKGDIPEGYSVSREKKERFSLILESASTNQTSMYLCASHTGGRNTIYFGEGSWLTVV.

In its sample, this clone was seen a few times. V and J are TRBV5-1 and TRBJ2-1; TRBD1 matches 10 bases. Germline V lookup: CDR1 SGHRS, CDR2 YFSETQ. Trimming removed 0 bases from V and 8 bases from J; junction bases left unmatched: 5. The CDR3 is 15 amino acids. The DNA for the CDR3 is TGCGCCAGCAGCTTGGGACAGGGGGCGCGTCATGAGCAGTTCTTC. Its translation is CASSLGQGARHEQFF.

The chain uses TRBV28 and TRBJ1-6, with a possible D match to TRBD1 (6 bases). Trimming took 5 bases from V and 7 from J, leaving 12 bases between them. The germline V gene has CDR1 MDHEN and CDR2 SYDVKM. The CDR3 totals 14 residues. CDR3: CASSTGLRNSPLHF. CDR3 in DNA: TGTGCCAGCAGTACAGGGCTGAGAAATTCACCCCTCCACTTT.

The J gene is TRBJ2-4, the V gene TRBV18; D perhaps matches TRBD1 (6 bases). Between the trimmed V and J ends, which lost 0 bases and 10 bases, there was a span of 13 bases. Germline CDR1 reads KGHSH; CDR2 reads LQKENI. The CDR3 consists of 14 residues. The CDR3 region is CASSPPSDRGIQYF. CDR3 DNA: TGTGCCAGCTCACCACCGTCGGACAGAGGGATTCAGTACTTC.

The rearrangement uses TRBV6-5 and TRBJ2-1, with D possibly matching TRBD1 (6 bases). Germline CDR1 reads MNHEY; CDR2 reads SVGAGI. V lost 4 bases to trimming and J lost 6 bases, with 7 bases between them. The CDR3 contains 12 residues. This CDR3 is CASSFRGNEQFF. In nucleotides, the CDR3 is TGTGCCAGCAGTTTCAGGGGCAATGAGCAGTTCTTC.

The sample holds one count of this clone. The genes are TRBV29-1 and TRBJ2-1; 9 nucleotides align to TRBD2. Trimming cost V 2 bases and J 0 bases; bases outside gene matches: 8. Germline assignment: CDR1 SQVTM and CDR2 ANQGSEA. CDR3 length: 17 amino acids. Written as DNA, the CDR3 is TGCAGCGTTGAATATAGTGGTAGCGGGGGCTCCTACAATGAGCAGTTCTTC. This gives the protein CSVEYSGSGGSYNEQFF.

This clone showed up just a few times. V usage is TRBV25-1 and J usage is TRBJ1-5; 7 bases match TRBD1. Trimming at V came to 1 base and at J to 3 bases, leaving 3 bases not matched to a gene. CDR3 size: 15 residues. The germline V gene encodes CDR1 MGHDK and CDR2 SYGVNS. The CDR3 DNA follows: TGTGCCAGCAGTGAATCGACAGGGAACAATCAGCCCCAGCATTTT. Its translation is CASSESTGNNQPQHF. Based on the CDR3 plus reference TRBV25-1 and TRBJ1-5, the full variable domain is EADIYQTPRYLVIGTGKKITLECSQTMGHDKMYWYQQDPGMELHLIHYSYGVNSTEKGDLSSESTVSRIRTEHFPLTLESARPSHTSQYLCASSESTGNNQPQHFGDGTRLSIL.

The chain uses TRBV5-5 and TRBJ2-7; tentative D call: TRBD2 (6 bases). The V end was cut by 0 bases, the J end by 2 bases, with 15 bases between. The CDR3 has 16 amino acids. Germline V gene sequence: CDR1 SGHKS, CDR2 YYEKEE (reference sequence). This CDR3 is CASSLASRGFAYEQYF. The CDR3 region has the DNA TGTGCCAGCAGCTTGGCCTCCCGGGGGTTTGCCTACGAGCAGTACTTC.